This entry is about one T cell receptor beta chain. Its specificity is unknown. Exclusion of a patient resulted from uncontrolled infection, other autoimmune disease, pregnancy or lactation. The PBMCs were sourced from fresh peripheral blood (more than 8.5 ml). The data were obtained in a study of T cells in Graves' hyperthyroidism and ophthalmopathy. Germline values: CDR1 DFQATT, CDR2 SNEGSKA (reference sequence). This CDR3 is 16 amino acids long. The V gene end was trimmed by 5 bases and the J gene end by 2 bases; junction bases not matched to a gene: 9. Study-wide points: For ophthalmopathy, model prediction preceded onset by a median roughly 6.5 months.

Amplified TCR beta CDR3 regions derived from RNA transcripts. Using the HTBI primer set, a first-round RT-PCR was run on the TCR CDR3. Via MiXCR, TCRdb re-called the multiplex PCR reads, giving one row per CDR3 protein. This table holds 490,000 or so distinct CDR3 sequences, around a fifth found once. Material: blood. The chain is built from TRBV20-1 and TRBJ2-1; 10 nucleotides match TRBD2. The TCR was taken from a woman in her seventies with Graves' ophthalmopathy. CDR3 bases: TGCAGTGCTCCAAGCATAGCGGGAGGTACCTACAATGAGCAGTTCTTC. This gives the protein CSAPSIAGGTYNEQFF.